The 32 T cell receptor beta chains in this list originate from one sample, sequenced in a study of blood T cell repertoires in COVID-19. TCRdb's table, derived via immunoSEQ multiplex PCR, lists solely in-frame clones and lacks some. Counted here are a few hundred thousand clones, approximately 81% occurring once; the ten biggest clones make up about 10%. Sample: peripheral blood. Every receptor here comes from an elderly woman with acute or convalescent COVID-19.

V gene TRBV18 combines with J gene TRBJ2-7; D is ambiguous. The germline V gene has CDR1 KGHSH and CDR2 LQKENI. Trimming took off 3 bases at V and 4 bases at J, with 25 bases between the two ends. This CDR3 is 18 amino acids long. CDR3 sequence: CASSPPPAQTGGKYEQYF. As DNA, the CDR3 is TGTGCCAGCTCACCCCCGCCCGCGCAGACGGGTGGAAAGTACGAGCAGTACTTC.

This sequence joins TRBV30 and TRBJ1-6; tentatively, D is TRBD1 (5 bases). The germline V gene has CDR1 GTSNPN and CDR2 SVGIG (reference sequence). The CDR3 totals 13 residues. Trimming removed 4 bases from V and 7 bases from J, with 11 bases in between. The CDR3 sequence: CAWMGLPNSPLHF. The CDR3 DNA reads as TGTGCCTGGATGGGACTGCCAAATTCACCCCTCCACTTT.

The chain recombines TRBV4-3 with TRBJ1-2; weak D call: TRBD1 (5 bases). Germline V gives CDR1 LGHNA, CDR2 YSLEER. V shed 5 bases and J shed 6 bases, with 19 bases lying between them. The CDR3 is 15 amino acids. The CDR3 DNA reads TGCGCCAGCAGCGGGGTGGGCAGGGAATACGATGGCTACACCTTC. This gives the protein CASSGVGREYDGYTF.

This clone occurred a few times. V usage is TRBV27 and J usage is TRBJ1-6, with D possibly matching TRBD1 (5 bases). The CDR3 is made up of 14 amino acids. V was shortened by 3 bases and J by 7 bases, with 10 bases between the two germline ends. Looked up from germline, CDR1 is MNHEY and CDR2 is SMNVEV (reference sequence). The CDR3 here is CASSFRQSNSPLHF. Written as DNA, the CDR3 is TGTGCCAGCAGTTTCCGACAGTCAAATTCACCCCTCCACTTT.

The chain recombines TRBV6-2 or TRBV6-3 with TRBJ2-7, with D hard to call. Germline V gives CDR1 MNHEY, CDR2 SVGEGT. CDR3 length equals 14 residues. Trimming cost V 4 bases and J 0 bases, with 10 bases left between them. The CDR3 nucleotides are TGTGCCAGCAGTTTGACCGGGTCCTCCTACGAGCAGTACTTC. Protein: CASSLTGSSYEQYF.

Here the CDR3 reads CASMGQNQETQYF. In nucleotides, the CDR3 is TGTGCCAGCATGGGACAGAACCAAGAGACCCAGTACTTC. The chain employs TRBV11-1 and TRBJ2-5; 7 bases line up with TRBD1. The CDR3 is 13 residues long. Germline V gives CDR1 SGHAT, CDR2 FQDESV (reference sequence). V shed 7 bases and J 0 bases; nucleotides not matched to a gene: 2. Looking up the rest from reference TRBV11-1 and TRBJ2-5 gives the full variable domain: EAEVAQSPRYKITEKSQAVAFWCDPISGHATLYWYRQILGQGPELLVQFQDESVVDDSQLPKDRFSAERLKGVDSTLKIQPAELGDSAMYLCASMGQNQETQYFGPGTRLLVL.

The chain employs TRBV13 and TRBJ2-7, with D possibly matching TRBD1 (6 bases). This CDR3 region has 14 residues. The V gene lost 5 bases and the J gene lost 2 bases, with 13 bases spanning the gap. Per germline, CDR1 PRHDT and CDR2 FYEKMQ (reference sequence). DNA of the CDR3: TGTGCCAGCAGCCGAACAGGGTCCGCCTACGAGCAGTACTTC. Encoded protein: CASSRTGSAYEQYF. The whole variable domain, filled in from reference TRBV13 and TRBJ2-7, reads AAGVIQSPRHLIKEKRETATLKCYPIPRHDTVYWYQQGPGQDPQFLISFYEKMQSDKGSIPDRFSAQQFSDYHSELNMSSLELGDSALYFCASSRTGSAYEQYFGPGTRLTVT.

Of note for this clone: Other DNA sequences in the same sample also yield this CDR3. The J gene is TRBJ1-1, the V gene TRBV3-1 (or the pseudogene TRBV3-2); 7 positions match TRBD1. Per germline, CDR1 LGHDT and CDR2 YNNKEL (reference sequence). The CDR3 covers 14 residues. Trimming at V came to 4 bases and at J to 2 bases, leaving 4 bases not matched to a gene. The CDR3 region has the DNA TGTGCCAGCAGCCCCCGGGACAGAAACACTGAAGCTTTCTTT. As protein: CASSPRDRNTEAFF.

CDR3 DNA: TGTGCCAGCAGCCAAGAGGGGGGACGCTCACCCCTCCACTTT. It encodes CASSQEGGRSPLHF. The chain links TRBV3-1 (or the pseudogene TRBV3-2) to TRBJ1-6, with a tentative D call TRBD1 (5 bases). Germline CDR1 LGHDT, CDR2 YNNKEL (reference sequence). This CDR3 contains 14 residues. The V end was cut by 0 bases, the J end by 10 bases, with 10 bases between.

This clone showed up just once. V gene TRBV30 combines with J gene TRBJ1-5; TRBD1 matches 8 bases. Trimming cost V 0 bases and J 2 bases; bases outside gene matches: 12. CDR1 is GTSNPN and CDR2 is SVGIG in the germline V gene (reference sequence). The CDR3 spans 18 residues. The CDR3 nucleotides read TGTGCCTGGAGTGTACCCAGGGGGCCCCCCTATGGCAATCAGCCCCAGCATTTT. Translated, it gives CAWSVPRGPPYGNQPQHF.

This clone was detected once. The chain combines TRBV5-1 with TRBJ2-1, with 8 bases that match TRBD2. Germline CDR1 and CDR2: SGHRS and YFSETQ. Trimming removed 0 bases from V and 10 bases from J; junction bases left unmatched: 9. This CDR3 spans 15 amino acids. The CDR3 sequence is CASSLDGGALLEQFF. The CDR3, as DNA: TGCGCCAGCAGCTTGGACGGGGGGGCGCTTCTGGAGCAGTTCTTC.

This clone was seen once. The chain links TRBV12-3 or TRBV12-4 to TRBJ1-2, with D uncertain. This CDR3 has 11 residues. V was trimmed by 6 bases and J by 4 bases, leaving 6 bases between them. CDR3 residues: CASSFGYGYTF. As DNA, the CDR3 is TGTGCCAGCAGCTTCGGCTATGGCTACACCTTC.

V gene TRBV28 combines with J gene TRBJ1-5; the D is unclear. Germline CDR1 and CDR2: MDHEN and SYDVKM. Trimming stripped 4 bases from V and 0 bases from J, with 16 bases between. The CDR3 runs to 17 residues. CDR3 sequence: CASSSFDTAYSNQPQHF. CDR3 in DNA: TGTGCCAGCAGTTCCTTTGATACAGCTTATAGCAATCAGCCCCAGCATTTT. Full variable domain (rest looked up from reference TRBV28 and TRBJ1-5): DVKVTQSSRYLVKRTGEKVFLECVQDMDHENMFWYRQDPGLGLRLIYFSYDVKMKEKGDIPEGYSVSREKKERFSLILESASTNQTSMYLCASSSFDTAYSNQPQHFGDGTRLSIL.

This chain uses TRBV10-2 with TRBJ2-1, with 9 bases matching TRBD2. The ends lost 6 bases at V and 7 bases at J; junction bases unmatched: 7. In germline, CDR1 is WSHSY, CDR2 SAAADI. The CDR3 extends over 14 amino acids. For the CDR3, the DNA is TGCGCCAGCAGGGTAGCGGGAGTGGGAAATGAGCAGTTCTTC. Translation: CASRVAGVGNEQFF.

V gene TRBV3-1 (or the pseudogene TRBV3-2) combines with J gene TRBJ1-5, with D unclear. Germline lookup yields CDR1 LGHDT and CDR2 YNNKEL (reference sequence). The CDR3 totals 15 residues. Trimming cost V 1 base and J 0 bases, with 7 bases left between them. CDR3 nucleotides: TGTGCCAGCAGCCAAGGGGCAGGTAGCAATCAGCCCCAGCATTTT. It yields the protein CASSQGAGSNQPQHF.

This chain uses TRBV20-1 with TRBJ2-7, with D possibly TRBD1 on 5 matching bases. Germline V lookup: CDR1 DFQATT, CDR2 SNEGSKA (reference sequence). The CDR3 covers 14 residues. Trimming took 3 bases from V and 4 from J, leaving 16 bases between them. Here the CDR3 DNA reads TGCAGTGCTAGTTGGGGCCAGCGTGGTTACGAGCAGTACTTC. Residues: CSASWGQRGYEQYF.

J is TRBJ1-2 and V is TRBV19; D might be TRBD1 (5 bases). The CDR3 is made up of 15 amino acids. The germline V and J ends were trimmed by 2 bases and 3 bases, with 13 bases remaining between them. Germline V CDR1 and CDR2: LNHDA, SQIVND (reference sequence). CDR3 DNA sequence: TGTGCCAGTAGTATAAAGGACACCGGCTACTATGGCTACACCTTC. Protein sequence: CASSIKDTGYYGYTF.

This clone came up once. The genes are TRBV7-2 and TRBJ1-4; tentatively, D is TRBD1 (5 bases). Germline loops: CDR1 SGHTA, CDR2 FQGNSA. CDR3 length: 17 residues. Trimming took 1 base from V and 4 from J, leaving 16 bases between them. CDR3 DNA sequence: TGTGCCAGCAGCTTAGAAGCTGTAGGGGCCGGTAATGAAAAACTGTTTTTT. It translates to CASSLEAVGAGNEKLFF.

This chain joins TRBV18 and TRBJ1-2; TRBD1 might be the D (5 bases). The germline V gene encodes CDR1 KGHSH and CDR2 LQKENI. Trimming took 1 base from V and 2 from J, leaving 8 bases between them. This CDR3 is 14 amino acids long. CDR3 nucleotide sequence: TGTGCCAGCTCACCACAACAGGAAAACTATGGCTACACCTTC. Its protein is CASSPQQENYGYTF.

The chain combines TRBV6-5 with TRBJ2-2; D call uncertain. V lost 4 bases to trimming and J lost 3 bases, with 6 bases between them. The germline V gene encodes CDR1 MNHEY and CDR2 SVGAGI. CDR3 length: 13 amino acids. The CDR3 DNA is TGTGCCAGCAGTTCCCGGGACACCGGGGAGCTGTTTTTT. It translates to CASSSRDTGELFF.

This chain connects TRBV4-1 to TRBJ2-4; TRBD1 agrees at 8 bases. There are 15 residues in the CDR3. V lost 1 base to trimming and J lost 6 bases; unmatched junction nucleotides: 5. The germline V gene has CDR1 MGHRA and CDR2 YSYEKL. The CDR3 spells CASSQGRTGINIQYF. CDR3 DNA sequence: TGCGCCAGCAGCCAAGGTAGGACAGGGATAAACATTCAGTACTTC.

This clone turned up a few times. The CDR3, as DNA: TGTGCCAGCAGCGTAAGAGCGGGAGAAACCGGGGAGCTGTTTTTT. Translating it yields CASSVRAGETGELFF. The J gene is TRBJ2-2, the V gene TRBV11-3; 8 bases align to TRBD2. Losses at the gene ends were 5 bases for V and 5 bases for J; bases not matched to a gene: 7. This CDR3 has 15 amino acids. Germline V lookup: CDR1 SGHNT, CDR2 YENEEA.

This clone was recorded only once. The chain carries TRBV12-3 or TRBV12-4 and TRBJ2-5; maybe TRBD2 (5 bases). The ends were cut back, 5 bases at V and 7 bases at J, with 11 bases in the middle. This CDR3 comprises 12 residues. The CDR3 DNA follows: TGTGCCAGCAGTCCATTGGGGAGGACCCAGTACTTC. Translated, it gives CASSPLGRTQYF.

This sequence joins TRBV6-6 and TRBJ2-7; 7 bases align to TRBD1. Germline V lookup: CDR1 MNHNY, CDR2 SVGAGI (reference sequence). V lost 10 bases to trimming and J lost 2 bases; unmatched junction nucleotides: 14. This CDR3 has 15 amino acids. The CDR3 DNA follows: TGTGCCACCGGTCTCACCCCAGACAGGGCCTACGAGCAGTACTTC. It specifies CATGLTPDRAYEQYF.

The CDR3, as DNA: TGCAGTGCTAGAGTGCCGGGGAGCTACACCTTC. Translated: CSARVPGSYTF. The J gene is TRBJ1-2, the V gene TRBV20-1; D is unresolved. This CDR3 contains 11 residues. The germline V gene encodes CDR1 DFQATT and CDR2 SNEGSKA (reference sequence). Trimming removed 1 base from V and 9 bases from J, with 9 bases in between.

CDR3 DNA sequence: TGTGCCAGCAGCCGCGGACTAGCGGGAGCCGCAGATACGCAGTATTTT. This encodes CASSRGLAGAADTQYF. V gene TRBV7-3 combines with J gene TRBJ2-3; 13 bases line up with TRBD2. Germline V gives CDR1 SGHTA, CDR2 FQGTGA. Trimming at V came to 5 bases and at J to 4 bases, leaving 6 bases not matched to a gene. The CDR3 extends over 16 amino acids.

The chain carries TRBV27 and TRBJ2-7, with 11 bases lining up with TRBD1. V trimming: 4 bases; J trimming: 2 bases; junction bases outside the gene matches: 4. CDR3 length: 15 residues. Germline V gene sequence: CDR1 MNHEY, CDR2 SMNVEV (reference sequence). The CDR3 is CASSSPGQGAYEQYF. DNA of the CDR3: TGTGCCAGCAGTTCGCCGGGACAGGGGGCCTACGAGCAGTACTTC.

The chain is built from TRBV6-5 and TRBJ1-2, with TRBD1 as a possible D gene (5 bases). In germline, CDR1 is MNHEY, CDR2 SVGAGI. This CDR3 spans 14 amino acids. V shed 4 bases and J shed 4 bases, with 13 bases lying between them. The DNA of the CDR3 is TGTGCCAGCAGTTCCCGGGCAGGGATCTATGGCTACACCTTC. As protein: CASSSRAGIYGYTF.

This clone was detected a few times. The chain employs TRBV19 and TRBJ1-2, with TRBD1 matching 7 bases. The CDR3 is made up of 17 amino acids. From germline, CDR1 is LNHDA and CDR2 SQIVND (reference sequence). V lost 5 bases to trimming and J lost 4 bases; unmatched junction nucleotides: 16. The CDR3 sequence: CASSVYMTGWSSYGYTF. In nucleotides, the CDR3 is TGTGCCAGTAGTGTCTACATGACAGGGTGGTCGTCCTATGGCTACACCTTC.

The V gene is TRBV28, the J gene TRBJ1-5, with no clear D. Germline V lookup: CDR1 MDHEN, CDR2 SYDVKM. Deletions cut 5 bases from V and 0 bases from J, with 20 bases between. The length of the CDR3 is 18 residues. The CDR3 here is CASSITGSHLYSNQPQHF. CDR3 DNA sequence: TGTGCCAGCAGTATAACGGGATCCCACCTCTATAGCAATCAGCCCCAGCATTTT.

This clone showed up just a few times. This chain joins TRBV6-5 and TRBJ2-2; D is ambiguous. The V gene's germline CDR1 is MNHEY and CDR2 SVGAGI. Trimming stripped 0 bases from V and 1 base from J, with 3 bases between. The CDR3 runs to 14 residues. The CDR3 protein is CASSYSGNTGELFF. The CDR3 region has the DNA TGTGCCAGCAGTTACTCCGGGAACACCGGGGAGCTGTTTTTT.

This sequence joins TRBV10-3 and TRBJ2-2, with D perhaps TRBD1 (6 bases). This CDR3 comprises 17 residues. The germline gives CDR1 ENHRY, CDR2 SYGVKD. V was shortened by 6 bases and J by 7 bases, with 24 bases between the two germline ends. CDR3 DNA sequence: TGTGCCATCAGCTCCCTTTCCGGGACACTGCGCATCGGGGAGCTGTTTTTT. This translates into CAISSLSGTLRIGELFF.